Following are 25 T cell receptor beta chains from one sample sequenced in a study of blood T cells in healthy people across ages. It was with a sample-barcoded 5' primer and a J-beta primer mix that a second PCR of roughly 7 to 12 cycles was run. TCRdb itself ran the 5' RACE reads through MiXCR, one entry per CDR3 protein. The sample contains some 920,000 distinct CDR3 sequences, around 54% of which appear only once. Sequencing was performed on blood. The receptors were sampled from a woman aged 55-70 years in good health.

The chain links TRBV12-3 or TRBV12-4 to TRBJ2-5; D remains ambiguous. V lost 4 bases, J lost 7 bases, and 10 bases lay in between. The CDR3 runs 12 residues. As DNA, the CDR3 is TGTGCCAGCAGTTCCAGTTCGCGGACCCAGTACTTC. This encodes CASSSSSRTQYF.

This chain uses TRBV6-5 with TRBJ1-1; no definite D call. Trimming pared 6 bases from V and 11 bases from J, leaving 16 bases between. This CDR3 has 12 amino acids. Germline V gene sequence: CDR1 MNHEY, CDR2 SVGAGI. CDR3 nucleotide sequence: TGTGCCAGCAGACGCGACCAAGTGCACGCTTTCTTT. This codes for CASRRDQVHAFF.

This chain connects TRBV4-3 to TRBJ2-3, with 10 bases identical to TRBD2. CDR3 length: 14 amino acids. Germline assignment: CDR1 LGHNA and CDR2 YSLEER. V lost 4 bases and J lost 11; bases outside the gene matches: 9. The CDR3 DNA reads as TGCGCCAGCAGCCCACTAGCGGGAAGCTGGATGCAGTATTTT. Translation gives CASSPLAGSWMQYF.

Worth noting for this clonotype: A read error may produce the germline difference seen at one junction end. The rearrangement joins TRBV29-1 to TRBJ2-5, with D perhaps TRBD2 (6 bases). Germline values: CDR1 SQVTM, CDR2 ANQGSEA. There are 11 residues in the CDR3. This chain's CDR3 is CGVHDPGEQYF. CDR3 bases: TGCGGCGTACATGACCCGGGGGAGCAGTACTTC.

This clonotype was detected only a few times. This chain links TRBV12-3 or TRBV12-4 with TRBJ1-4; 7 bases line up with TRBD1. This CDR3 is 14 amino acids long. V was clipped by 5 bases and J by 3 bases; unmatched bases: 3. CDR3 nucleotide sequence: TGTGCCAGCAGTCCCGACAGGGCTAATGAAAAACTGTTTTTT. It translates to CASSPDRANEKLFF.

V usage is TRBV20-1 and J usage is TRBJ1-2; 8 nucleotides align to TRBD1. The CDR3 loop spans 12 amino acids. Trimming at V came to 6 bases and at J to 4 bases, leaving 4 bases not matched to a gene. Germline assignment: CDR1 DFQATT and CDR2 SNEGSKA (reference sequence). CDR3 protein: CSAGQGAYGYTF. CDR3 nucleotides: TGCAGTGCAGGACAGGGAGCCTATGGCTACACCTTC.

The chain recombines TRBV29-1 with TRBJ2-1; 13 positions match TRBD2. The trim removed 8 bases at V and 7 bases at J, leaving 5 bases unmatched. The germline gives CDR1 SQVTM, CDR2 ANQGSEA. The CDR3 spans 13 residues. CDR3 region: CSLPGLAGNEQFF. The CDR3 nucleotides read TGCAGCCTCCCGGGACTAGCGGGAAATGAGCAGTTCTTC.

This clonotype was detected a few times. This chain links TRBV20-1 with TRBJ2-7; 10 nucleotides match TRBD2. CDR3 size: 15 residues. V trimming: 0 bases; J trimming: 1 base; junction bases outside the gene matches: 3. Germline V gene data show CDR1 as DFQATT and CDR2 as SNEGSKA (reference sequence). CDR3 protein: CSARDLAGASYEQYF. The CDR3 DNA sequence: TGCAGTGCTAGAGATCTAGCGGGAGCATCCTACGAGCAGTACTTC.

This chain links TRBV29-1 with TRBJ2-2, with TRBD2 as a possible D gene (7 bases). The V end lost 6 bases, the J end lost 4 bases, and 15 bases lay between the germline ends. This CDR3 region has 14 residues. Per germline, CDR1 SQVTM and CDR2 ANQGSEA. For the CDR3, the DNA is TGCAGCGTCTATGGCGGGGGCGTCACCGGGGAGCTGTTTTTT. It specifies CSVYGGGVTGELFF.

On this clonotype: One end of the junction fails to match germline, which may point to a read error. The chain links TRBV28 to TRBJ1-5; D is perhaps TRBD1 (5 bases). This CDR3 region has 16 residues. From germline, CDR1 is MDHEN and CDR2 SYDVKM. CDR3 bases: TGTGCCAGCAGTGAACTGAGGGGAAGGAGCAATCAGCCCCGGCATTTT. It is translated as CASSELRGRSNQPRHF.

V is TRBV5-1 and J is TRBJ1-1; D uncertain. Germline CDR1 SGHRS, CDR2 YFSETQ. Trimming pared 0 bases from V and 5 bases from J, leaving 8 bases between. The CDR3 is made up of 13 amino acids. The CDR3 region is CASSLARETEAFF. In DNA, the CDR3 is TGCGCCAGCAGCTTGGCGAGGGAGACTGAAGCTTTCTTT.

J is TRBJ1-1 and V is TRBV11-2, with 7 bases aligning to TRBD1. Germline CDR1 is SGHAT and CDR2 is FQNNGV. With V trimmed by 2 bases and J by 1 base, 4 bases remained unmatched. The CDR3 covers 15 residues. The CDR3 nucleotides are TGTGCCAGCAGCTTAAATAGACAGGGGAACACTGAAGCTTTCTTT. Amino acids: CASSLNRQGNTEAFF.

The chain joins TRBV27 to TRBJ2-4; 9 bases agree with TRBD2. The end of the DNA is better explained by TRBJ2-7, so the J call may be wrong. Germline V gene data show CDR1 as MNHEY and CDR2 as SMNVEV (reference sequence). CDR3 length equals 14 residues. For the CDR3, the DNA is TGTGCCAACTCTGCGGGAGGGCCGTGGGGCGAGCAGTACTTC. Translating it yields CANSAGGPWGEQYF.

This chain uses TRBV20-1 with TRBJ2-7; the match to TRBD2 covers 9 bases. In germline, CDR1 is DFQATT, CDR2 SNEGSKA (reference sequence). V shed 8 bases and J 3 bases; nucleotides not matched to a gene: 8. CDR3 length: 13 residues. The CDR3 nucleotides read TGCAGTCCAGGGGCGGGAGGGGTCTACGAGCAGTACTTC. Its protein is CSPGAGGVYEQYF.

The rearrangement uses TRBV2 and TRBJ2-5; TRBD2 aligns across 10 bases. Germline loops: CDR1 SNHLY, CDR2 FYNNEI. There are 15 residues in the CDR3. The V segment lost 6 bases and the J segment 3 bases; nucleotides outside the gene matches: 7. CDR3 loop: CASSGGLAVEETQYF. The CDR3 nucleotides read TGTGCCAGCAGCGGAGGACTAGCGGTGGAAGAGACCCAGTACTTC.

This chain links TRBV29-1 with TRBJ1-1; weak D call: TRBD1 (6 bases). CDR3 length: 13 amino acids. The V and J ends lost 6 bases and 6 bases respectively, with 17 bases between them. Germline V gives CDR1 SQVTM, CDR2 ANQGSEA. The CDR3 reads CSVDRIRGAEAFF. CDR3 coding DNA: TGCAGCGTGGACAGAATAAGGGGGGCTGAAGCTTTCTTT.

This sequence joins TRBV6-2 or TRBV6-3 and TRBJ2-3, with TRBD1 matching 7 bases. After removal of 6 bases from V and 5 bases from J, the junction contained 8 bases not matched to a gene. The CDR3 extends over 14 amino acids. Germline V gives CDR1 MNHEY, CDR2 SVGEGT. The CDR3: CASSAGGDRDTQYF. The DNA for the CDR3 is TGTGCCAGCAGCGCAGGGGGAGATAGAGATACGCAGTATTTT.

The count of this clonotype is one. The chain uses TRBV6-2 or TRBV6-3 and TRBJ2-3; the match to TRBD2 covers 7 bases. Germline V gene data show CDR1 as MNHEY and CDR2 as SVGEGT. The CDR3 loop spans 17 amino acids. The trim removed 2 bases at V and 4 bases at J, leaving 12 bases unmatched. CDR3 protein: CASSYGRTSLTPDTQYF. CDR3 in DNA: TGTGCCAGCAGTTACGGGCGGACTAGTTTAACCCCAGATACGCAGTATTTT.

The sample holds a few counts of this clonotype. The chain links TRBV4-2 to TRBJ2-5; TRBD1 or TRBD2 may be the D gene (5 bases each). Trimming shortened V by 1 base and J by 1 base, and 13 bases separated the two germline ends. In germline, CDR1 is LGHNA, CDR2 YNFKEQ. The CDR3 has 16 residues. CDR3: CASSQVQGAFQETQYF. In DNA, the CDR3 is TGTGCCAGCAGCCAAGTGCAGGGAGCGTTCCAAGAGACCCAGTACTTC.

J is TRBJ2-5 and V is TRBV5-1, with D perhaps TRBD1 or TRBD2 (5 bases each). The DNA matches TRBJ2-7 better at its end, which makes the J call doubtful. The CDR3 sequence is 14 residues long. Germline V gene sequence: CDR1 SGHRS, CDR2 YFSETQ. The CDR3 DNA sequence: TGCGCCAGCAGCTCGGGGACCACGATCTACGAGCAGTACTTC. It yields the protein CASSSGTTIYEQYF.

This clonotype appeared a single time. The rearrangement uses TRBV5-1 and TRBJ2-1; 9 bases align to TRBD1. CDR3 length equals 14 residues. Germline V gives CDR1 SGHRS, CDR2 YFSETQ. V dropped 7 bases and J dropped 6; count of bases not matched to a gene: 8. CDR3 nucleotides: TGCGCCAGCTACCTACAGGGGGCTGGCAATGAGCAGTTCTTC. The encoded protein is CASYLQGAGNEQFF.

DNA for the CDR3: TGTGCCAGCAGTGAACAGTGGGAAAAACTGTTTTTT. This encodes CASSEQWEKLFF. The chain joins TRBV2 to TRBJ1-4; D unresolved. Germline V lookup: CDR1 SNHLY, CDR2 FYNNEI. The CDR3 has 12 amino acids. Between the trimmed V and J ends, which lost 2 bases and 8 bases, there was a span of 6 bases.

This clonotype showed up many times. V is TRBV4-1 and J is TRBJ1-5; 8 bases fit TRBD1. Germline trimming cut 3 bases from V and 5 bases from J; bases unmatched to any gene: 0. The V gene's germline CDR1 is MGHRA and CDR2 YSYEKL. This CDR3 region has 13 residues. The CDR3 coding sequence is TGCGCCAGCAGCCAGGACAGGGATCAGCCCCAGCATTTT. It encodes CASSQDRDQPQHF.

J is TRBJ1-5 and V is TRBV10-3, with a possible D match to TRBD1 (6 bases). Trimming shortened V by 8 bases and J by 4 bases, and 18 bases separated the two germline ends. Germline V gene sequence: CDR1 ENHRY, CDR2 SYGVKD. The CDR3 sequence is 15 residues long. The CDR3 sequence is CAIASGGGLNQPQHF. The CDR3 coding sequence is TGTGCCATCGCCAGTGGAGGGGGGTTGAATCAGCCCCAGCATTTT.

The table lists this clonotype with a few counts. This chain joins TRBV27 and TRBJ2-3; maybe TRBD1 (6 bases). Trimming pared 3 bases from V and 5 bases from J, leaving 12 bases between. CDR3 size: 14 residues. The germline gives CDR1 MNHEY, CDR2 SMNVEV (reference sequence). The CDR3 nucleotides read TGTGCCAGCAGTTTGGGGGCCGAGGGAGATACGCAGTATTTT. It codes for CASSLGAEGDTQYF.